The next 24 T cell receptor beta chains were all read from a single sample in a study of T cells after yellow fever vaccination. TCRdb re-called the 5' RACE reads with MiXCR, one entry per CDR3 protein. The sample has about 400,000 distinct CDR3 sequences, approximately 5.7% seen once. The sequenced sample was PBMCs, obtained 5 days after the yellow fever booster vaccination. These receptor sequences come from a man younger than 45 who received the YFV17D yellow fever vaccine.

In regard to this clonotype: This sequence may be a read error, since a much larger clone differs from it by one base. V is TRBV5-1 and J is TRBJ2-2; the D is unclear. The CDR3 spans 14 residues. Deletions cut 0 bases from V and 6 bases from J, with 9 bases between. CDR1 and CDR2 (germline): SGHRS, YFSETQ. The CDR3 DNA reads as TGCGCCAGCAGCTTGGTACCCTCAGCCGGGGAGCTGTTTTTT. Translated: CASSLVPSAGELFF. Full variable domain (missing parts from reference TRBV5-1 and TRBJ2-2): KAGVTQTPRYLIKTRGQQVTLSCSPISGHRSVSWYQQTPGQGLQFLFEYFSETQRNKGNFPGRFSGRQFSNSRSEMNVSTLELGDSALYLCASSLVPSAGELFFGEGSRLTVL.

This clonotype has ten or more counts. The genes are TRBV7-2 and TRBJ2-2; 12 bases line up with TRBD2. The CDR3 spans 16 residues. V shed 5 bases, J shed 6 bases, and the junction held 7 bases outside the gene matches. Germline V lookup: CDR1 SGHTA, CDR2 FQGNSA. The CDR3 nucleotides read TGTGCCAGCAGCGGAGGGGGACTAGCGGGCCCCGGGGAGCTGTTTTTT. Its translation is CASSGGGLAGPGELFF. Drawing the rest from reference TRBV7-2 and TRBJ2-2, the complete variable domain is GAGVSQSPSNKVTEKGKDVELRCDPISGHTALYWYRQSLGQGLEFLIYFQGNSAPDKSGLPSDRFSAERTGGSVSTLTIQRTQQEDSAVYLCASSGGGLAGPGELFFGEGSRLTVL.

The V gene is TRBV29-1, the J gene TRBJ2-5, with no clear D. This CDR3 contains 12 residues. CDR1 is SQVTM and CDR2 is ANQGSEA in the germline V gene. V lost 6 bases and J 2 bases, leaving 10 bases between the germline ends. CDR3 nucleotide sequence: TGCAGCGTCCAGGACGGACAAGAGACCCAGTACTTC. It yields the protein CSVQDGQETQYF. Based on the CDR3 plus reference TRBV29-1 and TRBJ2-5, the full variable domain is SAVISQKPSRDICQRGTSLTIQCQVDSQVTMMFWYRQQPGQSLTLIATANQGSEATYESGFVIDKFPISRPNLTFSTLTVSNMSPEDSSIYLCSVQDGQETQYFGPGTRLLVL.

This clonotype was recorded at least ten times. The chain employs TRBV12-3 or TRBV12-4 and TRBJ2-1; no definite D call. V was clipped by 4 bases and J by 11 bases, with 9 bases between them. This CDR3 contains 11 residues. The CDR3 loop reads CASSSSPKQFF. CDR3 sequence (DNA): TGTGCCAGCAGTTCGTCCCCCAAGCAGTTCTTC.

This chain links TRBV3-1 with TRBJ2-1, with unresolved D. In germline, CDR1 is LGHDT, CDR2 YNNKEL (reference sequence). The germline V and J ends were trimmed by 5 bases and 8 bases, with 13 bases remaining between them. This CDR3 contains 13 residues. This CDR3 reads CASSLSAPDEQFF. CDR3 bases: TGTGCCAGCAGCTTGTCTGCCCCGGATGAGCAGTTCTTC.

This rearrangement joins TRBV5-1 to TRBJ2-7; a weak D match, TRBD2 (5 bases). The length of the CDR3 is 14 residues. Germline V gene sequence: CDR1 SGHRS, CDR2 YFSETQ. V lost 5 bases and J 3 bases, leaving 15 bases between the germline ends. The CDR3 coding sequence is TGCGCCAGCAGAGACGGGAACAAGATCTACGAGCAGTACTTC. The encoded protein is CASRDGNKIYEQYF.

This clonotype was seen many times. The CDR3 reads CASSFAGTGGISVKNIQYF. CDR3 bases: TGTGCCAGCAGTTTCGCCGGGACAGGGGGTATTTCGGTCAAAAACATTCAGTACTTC. This chain connects TRBV12-3 or TRBV12-4 to TRBJ2-4, with 11 bases aligning to TRBD1. V shed 3 bases and J 3 bases; nucleotides not matched to a gene: 13. CDR3 length: 19 residues.

This clonotype was counted ten times or more. The chain joins TRBV27 to TRBJ2-3; 7 positions match TRBD2. Germline V gives CDR1 MNHEY, CDR2 SMNVEV (reference sequence). V lost 8 bases and J lost 5; bases outside the gene matches: 7. This CDR3 contains 13 residues. This CDR3 is CASAPAGEDTQYF. DNA for the CDR3: TGTGCCAGCGCCCCGGCGGGGGAAGATACGCAGTATTTT.

This clonotype was detected ten times or more. V gene TRBV11-2 combines with J gene TRBJ1-5; D is undetermined. The V gene's germline CDR1 is SGHAT and CDR2 FQNNGV. The CDR3 loop spans 14 amino acids. V lost 5 bases, J lost 7 bases, and 15 bases lay in between. The CDR3 bases are TGTGCCAGCAGCCCCATCTGGGCGCGCCAGCCCCAGCATTTT. Translating it yields CASSPIWARQPQHF. The full variable domain, its missing parts supplied by reference TRBV11-2 and TRBJ1-5, is EAGVAQSPRYKIIEKRQSVAFWCNPISGHATLYWYQQILGQGPKLLIQFQNNGVVDDSQLPKDRFSAERLKGVDSTLKIQPAKLEDSAVYLCASSPIWARQPQHFGDGTRLSIL.

The rearrangement uses TRBV18 and TRBJ2-5; 8 positions match TRBD2. After removal of 3 bases from V and 4 bases from J, the junction contained 4 bases not matched to a gene. CDR3 length: 14 residues. The germline V gene has CDR1 KGHSH and CDR2 LQKENI. Here the CDR3 reads CASSPGTRVETQYF. The CDR3 bases are TGTGCCAGCTCACCGGGGACTAGGGTAGAGACCCAGTACTTC. Full variable domain (rest looked up from reference TRBV18 and TRBJ2-5): NAGVMQNPRHLVRRRGQEARLRCSPMKGHSHVYWYRQLPEEGLKFMVYLQKENIIDESGMPKERFSAEFPKEGPSILRIQQVVRGDSAAYFCASSPGTRVETQYFGPGTRLLVL.

This clonotype was observed a few times. The gene calls are TRBV5-1 and TRBJ2-7, with D possibly matching TRBD2 (6 bases). The germline gives CDR1 SGHRS, CDR2 YFSETQ. V shed 4 bases and J shed 0 bases, with 14 bases lying between them. This CDR3 is built from 15 residues. CDR3 loop: CASSVGLPGSYEQYF. The CDR3 bases are TGCGCCAGCAGCGTGGGACTTCCCGGCTCCTACGAGCAGTACTTC.

This clonotype was seen only a few times. CDR3 coding DNA: TGTGCCAGCAGCTTAACTAGCGGGAGCCGGAATGAGCAGTTCTTC. This translates into CASSLTSGSRNEQFF. The rearrangement links TRBV7-2 to TRBJ2-1; 11 nucleotides align to TRBD2. The CDR3 contains 15 residues. V trimming: 2 bases; J trimming: 7 bases; junction bases outside the gene matches: 4. CDR1 is SGHTA, CDR2 FQGNSA, per germline.

The chain links TRBV20-1 to TRBJ2-1, with 7 bases that match TRBD2. Germline CDR1 and CDR2: DFQATT and SNEGSKA (reference sequence). Trimming removed 7 bases from V and 6 bases from J; junction bases left unmatched: 9. This CDR3 is built from 13 residues. CDR3 sequence (DNA): TGCAGTGTTGGCGGGAGTTTGTTCAATGAGCAGTTCTTC. This sequence encodes CSVGGSLFNEQFF.

This clonotype showed up just a few times. V is TRBV20-1 and J is TRBJ2-2; TRBD2 matches 12 bases. Germline trimming cut 3 bases from V and 3 bases from J; bases unmatched to any gene: 8. Germline CDR1 is DFQATT and CDR2 is SNEGSKA (reference sequence). This CDR3 contains 17 residues. The CDR3 region has the DNA TGCAGTGCTAGGGTGCCTAGCGGGAGGGGTCACACCGGGGAGCTGTTTTTT. Amino acid sequence: CSARVPSGRGHTGELFF.

The chain has TRBV7-2 and TRBJ2-7; 8 bases match TRBD1. CDR3 size: 14 residues. The V segment lost 7 bases and the J segment 5 bases; nucleotides outside the gene matches: 10. In germline, CDR1 is SGHTA, CDR2 FQGNSA. CDR3 nucleotides: TGTGCCAGCACCTCCGGGACAGGTGGTCACGAGCAGTACTTC. It specifies CASTSGTGGHEQYF. Variable domain in full (rest from reference TRBV7-2 and TRBJ2-7): GAGVSQSPSNKVTEKGKDVELRCDPISGHTALYWYRQSLGQGLEFLIYFQGNSAPDKSGLPSDRFSAERTGGSVSTLTIQRTQQEDSAVYLCASTSGTGGHEQYFGPGTRLTVT.

Concerning this clonotype itself: Possible read error: a much larger clone is one base away. J is TRBJ2-5 and V is TRBV12-3 or TRBV12-4, with D unclear. V was shortened by 9 bases and J by 4 bases, with 15 bases between the two germline ends. CDR3 length: 13 residues. The CDR3 protein is CARRSSAVETQYF. In nucleotides, the CDR3 is TGTGCCAGGCGTTCTTCCGCGGTAGAGACCCAGTACTTC.

This clonotype was seen many times. The rearrangement links TRBV6-2 or TRBV6-3 to TRBJ2-7, with D perhaps TRBD1 (5 bases). CDR3 length: 14 residues. The germline CDR1 and CDR2 sequences are MNHEY and SVGEGT. Trimming stripped 11 bases from V and 4 bases from J, with 21 bases between. The CDR3: CAVQGHEFQYEQYF. In nucleotides, the CDR3 is TGTGCCGTCCAGGGCCACGAATTCCAGTACGAGCAGTACTTC.

This clonotype was counted only a few times. The chain combines TRBV7-8 with TRBJ2-7, with D possibly TRBD1 on 6 matching bases. Trimming pared 1 base from V and 4 bases from J, leaving 11 bases between. Germline CDR1 and CDR2: SGHVS and FQNEAQ. The CDR3 contains 14 residues. The CDR3 DNA reads as TGTGCCAGCAGCTTAGGGACAGTACAATACGAGCAGTACTTC. Its translation is CASSLGTVQYEQYF.

This clonotype was recorded at least ten times. The V call is TRBV18, the J call TRBJ2-1; tentatively, D is TRBD1 or TRBD2 (5 bases each). This CDR3 region has 16 residues. Germline V lookup: CDR1 KGHSH, CDR2 LQKENI. With 2 bases removed from V and 4 bases from J, the gap between germline ends came to 15 bases. The CDR3 bases are TGTGCCAGCTCACCAGCTGGGACCTCCCGATACAATGAGCAGTTCTTC. This translates into CASSPAGTSRYNEQFF.

This clonotype was found many times. The gene calls are TRBV10-3 and TRBJ1-2; 9 nucleotides align to TRBD1. CDR1 is ENHRY and CDR2 is SYGVKD in the germline V gene. This CDR3 has 15 residues. Germline trimming cut 6 bases from V and 7 bases from J; bases unmatched to any gene: 12. The CDR3 reads CAIRPGTGFVSGYTF. The CDR3 region has the DNA TGTGCCATCAGACCTGGGACAGGGTTCGTGAGTGGCTACACCTTC.

This chain links TRBV6-1 with TRBJ2-1; TRBD2 matches 9 bases. Germline V CDR1 and CDR2: MNHNS, SASEGT. The CDR3 contains 17 residues. The J segment lost 2 bases and the V segment lost 4 bases, leaving 9 bases of the junction unmatched. The CDR3 loop is CASSATTLAGAYNEQFF. For the CDR3, the DNA is TGTGCCAGCAGTGCGACAACTTTAGCGGGAGCCTACAATGAGCAGTTCTTC.

In its sample, this clonotype was seen a few times. V usage is TRBV7-2 and J usage is TRBJ2-1; the D is unclear. The CDR3 extends over 14 amino acids. V lost 2 bases and J 4 bases, leaving 9 bases between the germline ends. CDR1 is SGHTA and CDR2 is FQGNSA in the germline V gene. CDR3 protein: CASSLSSAYNEQFF. The CDR3 DNA reads TGTGCCAGCAGCTTAAGTTCTGCGTACAATGAGCAGTTCTTC. Based on the CDR3 plus reference TRBV7-2 and TRBJ2-1, the full variable domain is GAGVSQSPSNKVTEKGKDVELRCDPISGHTALYWYRQSLGQGLEFLIYFQGNSAPDKSGLPSDRFSAERTGGSVSTLTIQRTQQEDSAVYLCASSLSSAYNEQFFGPGTRLTVL.

The gene calls are TRBV20-1 and TRBJ1-4, with TRBD1 as a possible D gene (5 bases). The germline CDR1 and CDR2 sequences are DFQATT and SNEGSKA (reference sequence). The CDR3 has 12 residues. The CDR3 protein is CLGTSVSRKLFF. CDR3 in DNA: TGCCTCGGGACGTCCGTCTCCCGAAAACTGTTTTTT.

This clonotype has only a few counts. This chain joins TRBV6-4 and TRBJ2-1; 10 bases are a match to TRBD2. Germline loops: CDR1 MRHNA, CDR2 SNTAGT. J was trimmed by 1 base and V by 4 bases; bases with no gene match: 4. The CDR3 has 16 amino acids. CDR3 amino acids: CASSASSGGSYNEQFF. The CDR3 DNA follows: TGTGCCAGCAGTGCATCTAGCGGGGGTTCCTACAATGAGCAGTTCTTC.